This is a list of T cell receptor beta chains from one sample in a study of blood T cell repertoires in COVID-19. Profiling relied on immunoSEQ multiplex PCR, and the TCRdb table lists in-frame clones only, not all of them. The sample carries 250,000 to 400,000 clones, 90% recorded once. The specimen sequenced was peripheral blood. These receptors all come from a woman aged 25 to 45 with COVID-19, enrolled during active disease. Both conserved end residues are part of each CDR3. The D gene is left open where the match is weak. Clone size is stated in some rows and not others, as once, few, many or a class when expanded.

D gene	V gene	clone size	J gene	CDR3 DNA	CDR3 protein
TRBD1	TRBV7-7	NA	TRBJ2-3	TGTGCCAGCAGCCCGGGACAGGGGAAAAGCACAGATACGCAGTATTTT	CASSPGQGKSTDTQYF
NA	TRBV28	NA	TRBJ2-2	TGTGCCAGCAGTTTTCCTGGGCTAAACACCGGGGAGCTGTTTTTT	CASSFPGLNTGELFF
NA	TRBV7-2	NA	TRBJ1-2	TGTGCCAGCAGCCCCCATCAGGGTGCAAACTATGGCTACACCTTC	CASSPHQGANYGYTF
NA	TRBV27	NA	TRBJ1-1	TGTGCCAGCAGTTCCGTCGGGGACATGAACACTGAAGCTTTCTTT	CASSSVGDMNTEAFF
NA	TRBV5-1	few	TRBJ2-3	TGCGCCAGCAGCTTGGAGGGGCGGGATGGGACAGATACGCAGTATTTT	CASSLEGRDGTDTQYF
NA	TRBV25-1	NA	TRBJ1-1	TGTGCCAGCAGCGAGGGGGAGGGGGGGACTGAAGCTTTCTTT	CASSEGEGGTEAFF
TRBD2	TRBV7-9	once	TRBJ2-1	TGTGCCAGCAGCTACCCGGGGGGGCACAATGAGCAGTTCTTC	CASSYPGGHNEQFF
TRBD1	TRBV19	NA	TRBJ2-1	TGTGCCAGTAGTATAATTGGGACAGGGATCGTCAATGAGCAGTTCTTC	CASSIIGTGIVNEQFF
NA	TRBV29-1	once	TRBJ2-7	TGCAGCGTTGTAGCGGCGACAGGGTCTCACGAGCAGTACTTC	CSVVAATGSHEQYF
NA	TRBV10-3	few	TRBJ1-5	TGTGCCATCAGTGCAGGGGATAGCAATCAGCCCCAGCATTTT	CAISAGDSNQPQHF
NA	TRBV5-1	NA	TRBJ2-1	TGCGCCAGCAGCCGCCGAACTAGGGACAATGAGCAGTTCTTC	CASSRRTRDNEQFF
TRBD1	TRBV28	NA	TRBJ1-3	TGTGCCAGCAGTTTAGGGACAGGGGGCAGTAGGGCTGGAAACACCATATATTTT	CASSLGTGGSRAGNTIYF
NA	TRBV20-1	NA	TRBJ2-3	TGCAGTGCTAGTTCGTGGCAGGGCAGCGATACGCAGTATTTT	CSASSWQGSDTQYF